This TCR beta chain derives from a study of Tregs in tolerant kidney transplant recipients. Germline CDR1 reads MGHDK; CDR2 reads SYGVNS. This CDR3 spans 13 amino acids. V lost 8 bases, J lost 2 bases, and 13 bases lay in between. The data were produced by immunoSEQ multiplex PCR, yet TCRdb's version contains in-frame clones alone and is incomplete. The repertoire consists of some 90,000 clones, with roughly nine tenths occurring once and the leading ten covering approximately 4.8%. The specimen sequenced was CD8+ T cells from blood. The TCR was taken from a human donor in good health. The gene calls are TRBV25-1 and TRBJ2-7, with D maybe TRBD2 (7 bases). CDR3 in amino acids: CASEGGVTYEQYF. CDR3 DNA sequence: TGTGCCAGCGAAGGGGGGGTAACCTACGAGCAGTACTTC.